This is a list of T cell receptor beta chains from one sample in a study of T cell responses to AZD1222 COVID-19 vaccine. Only in-frame clones appear in the TCRdb table, and some are missing; sequencing was by immunoSEQ multiplex PCR. The data contain 100,000 to 150,000 clones, approximately 85% of them singletons. The sample here was peripheral blood, taken on day 0 of AZD1222 vaccination. The receptors originated from an adult in good health. Both conserved end residues are part of each CDR3. The D gene is left open where the match is weak. The size entry is marked missing in some rows and otherwise reads once, few, many or a size class.

V gene,J gene,clone size,D gene,CDR3 protein,CDR3 DNA
TRBV10-3,TRBJ2-1,-,TRBD2,CAISDPTSGGGDEQFF,TGTGCCATCAGTGATCCGACTAGCGGGGGGGGAGATGAGCAGTTCTTC
TRBV13,TRBJ1-1,-,-,CASSLVRGYMNTEAFF,TGTGCCAGCAGCTTAGTGAGGGGGTACATGAACACTGAAGCTTTCTTT
TRBV7-2,TRBJ1-5,-,-,CASSLATGSNQPQHF,TGTGCCAGCAGCCTAGCGACGGGTAGCAATCAGCCCCAGCATTTT
TRBV5-8,TRBJ2-3,once,-,CASSSPGPTDTQYF,TGTGCCAGCAGCTCCCCGGGACCGACAGATACGCAGTATTTT
TRBV12-5,TRBJ1-2,once,-,CASGKDRYGYTF,TGTGCTAGTGGCAAGGACCGCTATGGCTACACCTTC
TRBV5-1,TRBJ2-3,-,TRBD2,CASSREPGLAGTDTQYF,TGCGCCAGCAGCCGAGAGCCGGGACTAGCGGGCACAGATACGCAGTATTTT
TRBV7-2,TRBJ2-6,-,-,CASSPQQGALAGANVLTF,TGTGCCAGCAGCCCCCAGCAGGGTGCTCTTGCTGGGGCCAACGTCCTGACTTTC
TRBV27,TRBJ2-1,large,TRBD2,CASSFTASGEQFF,TGTGCCAGCAGTTTTACGGCTAGCGGAGAGCAGTTCTTC
TRBV9,TRBJ2-7,once,-,CASSPREAGEQYF,TGTGCCAGCAGCCCCAGGGAAGCCGGCGAGCAGTACTTC
TRBV3-1/TRBV3-2,TRBJ1-2,-,-,CASSQVDSESYGYTF,TGTGCCAGCAGCCAAGTGGACAGCGAGTCCTATGGCTACACCTTC
TRBV12-5,TRBJ1-4,-,-,CASGAAGVEKLFF,TGTGCTAGTGGAGCGGCGGGGGTTGAAAAACTGTTTTTT
TRBV4-1,TRBJ2-2,-,TRBD1,CASSQTGTAYTGELFF,TGCGCCAGCAGCCAAACCGGGACAGCCTACACCGGGGAGCTGTTTTTT
TRBV14,TRBJ2-4,-,TRBD1,CASSQNRGNIQYF,TGTGCCAGCAGCCAGAACAGGGGAAACATTCAGTACTTC
TRBV5-4,TRBJ2-7,-,TRBD2,CASSLAGATYEQYF,TGTGCCAGCAGCTTAGCGGGGGCCACCTACGAGCAGTACTTC
TRBV7-2,TRBJ1-5,few,-,CASSIGGGPQHF,TGTGCCAGCAGCATCGGGGGGGGGCCCCAGCATTTT
TRBV15,TRBJ2-1,-,TRBD1,CATSRDHPGQGQYNEQFF,TGTGCCACCAGCAGAGACCACCCAGGACAGGGGCAATACAATGAGCAGTTCTTC
TRBV3-1/TRBV3-2,TRBJ2-1,-,TRBD2,CASSHSGLAGGTFF,TGTGCCAGCAGCCATTCGGGACTAGCGGGGGGGACGTTCTTC
TRBV7-6,TRBJ1-4,-,-,CASSRQDRITTNEKLFF,TGTGCCAGCAGCCGCCAAGACAGGATTACAACTAATGAAAAACTGTTTTTT
TRBV6-6,TRBJ2-7,-,TRBD1,CASRGQGMLYF,TGTGCCAGCAGGGGACAGGGTATGTTGTACTTC
TRBV11-2,TRBJ2-1,-,TRBD2,CASSIVSGGSYEQFF,TGTGCCAGCAGCATCGTGAGCGGGGGGTCTTATGAGCAGTTCTTC